The rows below give T cell receptor beta chains drawn from one sample of a study of CD8 T cells in Susac syndrome. TCRdb passed the immunoSEQ multiplex PCR reads through MiXCR, listing each CDR3 protein once. This sample carries approximately 70,000 distinct CDR3 sequences, roughly 94% of them seen once, and the ten largest clones take about 0.26%. The sequenced sample was CD8+ T cells from PBMCs. These receptors all stem from a human donor in good health. Each CDR3 is given with its conserved first and last residue. The D gene is left open where the match is weak. Some rows have no size entry. The others give once, few or many, or a class for an expanded clone.

V: TRBV4-3; size: .; D: .; J: TRBJ1-1; CDR3: CASSQGPGSVTEAFF; DNA: TGCGCCAGCAGCCAAGGCCCGGGTTCGGTTACTGAAGCTTTCTTT
V: TRBV7-9; size: .; D: .; J: TRBJ2-1; CDR3: CASSLEIHEQFF; DNA: TGTGCCAGCAGCTTGGAGATTCATGAGCAGTTCTTC
V: TRBV4-1; size: few; D: .; J: TRBJ2-7; CDR3: CASSQGLGDEQYF; DNA: TGCGCCAGCAGCCAAGGCCTCGGTGACGAGCAGTACTTC
V: TRBV12-3/TRBV12-4; size: .; D: .; J: TRBJ2-5; CDR3: CASSSSGETQYF; DNA: TGTGCCAGCAGTTCCTCCGGAGAGACCCAGTACTTC
V: TRBV2; size: .; D: .; J: TRBJ1-5; CDR3: CASSSAENQPQHF; DNA: TGTGCCAGCAGTTCAGCAGAGAATCAGCCCCAGCATTTT
V: TRBV4-1; size: .; D: .; J: TRBJ2-5; CDR3: CASSQERAWTQYF; DNA: TGCGCCAGCAGCCAAGAGAGGGCTTGGACCCAGTACTTC
V: TRBV12-3/TRBV12-4; size: .; D: TRBD1; J: TRBJ1-5; CDR3: CASSSDRDNQPQHF; DNA: TGTGCCAGCAGTTCAGACAGGGACAATCAGCCCCAGCATTTT
V: TRBV12-3/TRBV12-4; size: .; D: .; J: TRBJ1-1; CDR3: CASRPPYTEAFF; DNA: TGTGCCAGCAGACCACCATACACTGAAGCTTTCTTT
V: TRBV29-1; size: .; D: .; J: TRBJ2-7; CDR3: CSVRSGAWEQYF; DNA: TGCAGCGTCCGTTCTGGGGCTTGGGAGCAGTACTTC
V: TRBV6-5; size: .; D: .; J: TRBJ1-1; CDR3: CASSGDRLNTEAFF; DNA: TGTGCCAGCAGCGGCGACAGGCTGAACACTGAAGCTTTCTTT
V: TRBV7-6; size: .; D: .; J: TRBJ2-7; CDR3: CASSSRLGSSYEQYF; DNA: TGTGCCAGCAGCTCCCGACTGGGTAGCTCCTACGAGCAGTACTTC
V: TRBV7-9; size: .; D: .; J: TRBJ2-1; CDR3: CASSLVTGNEQFF; DNA: TGTGCCAGCAGCTTAGTAACAGGCAATGAGCAGTTCTTC
V: TRBV2; size: .; D: .; J: TRBJ1-6; CDR3: CASSEGQLKDNSPLHF; DNA: TGTGCCAGCAGTGAAGGGCAGCTAAAGGATAATTCACCCCTCCACTTT
V: TRBV5-1; size: .; D: .; J: TRBJ1-5; CDR3: CASSGEWGQPQHF; DNA: TGCGCCAGCAGCGGGGAGTGGGGTCAGCCCCAGCATTTT
V: TRBV4-1; size: .; D: .; J: TRBJ1-1; CDR3: CASSQENSMQGMNTEAFF; DNA: TGCGCCAGCAGCCAAGAAAACTCCATGCAGGGCATGAACACTGAAGCTTTCTTT
V: TRBV2; size: .; D: TRBD2; J: TRBJ2-2; CDR3: CASRLTSGDAANTGELFF; DNA: TGTGCCAGCAGGTTGACTAGCGGGGACGCCGCGAACACCGGGGAGCTGTTTTTT
V: TRBV5-4; size: .; D: .; J: TRBJ1-1; CDR3: CASSPLELLGNTEAFF; DNA: TGTGCCAGCAGCCCCCTAGAATTGCTAGGGAACACTGAAGCTTTCTTT
V: TRBV29-1; size: .; D: TRBD2; J: TRBJ2-3; CDR3: CSVVGGTSGGLSTDTQYF; DNA: TGCAGCGTTGTGGGGGGGACTAGCGGGGGCCTCAGCACAGATACGCAGTATTTT
V: TRBV7-9; size: .; D: TRBD1; J: TRBJ1-1; CDR3: CASSLGQGEAFF; DNA: TGTGCCAGCAGCCTAGGACAGGGTGAAGCTTTCTTT
V: TRBV7-9; size: .; D: .; J: TRBJ1-1; CDR3: CASSSGGQGSRFGTEAFF; DNA: TGTGCCAGCAGCTCCGGGGGTCAAGGGTCTAGGTTTGGGACTGAAGCTTTCTTT
V: TRBV6-2/TRBV6-3; size: .; D: .; J: TRBJ2-2; CDR3: CASTGLTGELFF; DNA: TGTGCCAGCACGGGACTCACCGGAGAGCTGTTTTTT
V: TRBV7-9; size: once; D: .; J: TRBJ1-2; CDR3: CASSAGFNGYTF; DNA: TGTGCCAGCAGCGCAGGGTTCAATGGCTACACCTTC
V: TRBV2; size: .; D: .; J: TRBJ2-1; CDR3: CASTPPRGGYNEQFF; DNA: TGTGCCAGCACCCCCCCAAGGGGGGGTTACAATGAGCAGTTCTTC
V: TRBV2; size: .; D: .; J: TRBJ1-2; CDR3: CASSGNGAQVYGYTF; DNA: TGTGCCAGCAGTGGTAACGGGGCCCAAGTCTATGGCTACACCTTC
V: TRBV9; size: .; D: .; J: TRBJ1-5; CDR3: CASSVDWQQPQHF; DNA: TGTGCCAGCAGCGTAGATTGGCAGCAGCCCCAGCATTTT
V: TRBV29-1; size: .; D: TRBD1; J: TRBJ2-2; CDR3: CSVAAGGANTGELFF; DNA: TGCAGCGTTGCGGCAGGGGGCGCGAACACCGGGGAGCTGTTTTTT
V: TRBV14; size: .; D: .; J: TRBJ2-6; CDR3: CASSQDQHVLTF; DNA: TGTGCCAGCAGCCAAGATCAACACGTCCTGACTTTC
V: TRBV12-3/TRBV12-4; size: .; D: .; J: TRBJ1-1; CDR3: CASRDRNTEAFF; DNA: TGTGCCAGCAGGGACAGAAACACTGAAGCTTTCTTT
V: TRBV27; size: once; D: .; J: TRBJ1-6; CDR3: CASSQGSLPYNSPLHF; DNA: TGTGCCAGCAGTCAGGGCTCTTTACCCTATAATTCACCCCTCCACTTT
V: TRBV9; size: .; D: .; J: TRBJ1-1; CDR3: CASSALRGMNTEAFF; DNA: TGTGCCAGCAGCGCCCTTCGGGGCATGAACACTGAAGCTTTCTTT
V: TRBV6-5; size: .; D: .; J: TRBJ2-2; CDR3: CASSRQTNTGELFF; DNA: TGTGCCAGCAGCCGGCAGACGAACACCGGGGAGCTGTTTTTT
V: TRBV5-1; size: once; D: .; J: TRBJ2-7; CDR3: CASSLANGPSYEQYF; DNA: TGCGCCAGCAGCTTGGCAAACGGCCCATCGTACGAGCAGTACTTC
V: TRBV6-1; size: .; D: .; J: TRBJ1-6; CDR3: CASSETGTNLHF; DNA: TGTGCCAGCAGTGAGACCGGGACGAATCTCCACTTT
V: TRBV6-2/TRBV6-3; size: .; D: TRBD1; J: TRBJ2-1; CDR3: CASSYVGQLDEQFF; DNA: TGTGCCAGCAGTTACGTGGGACAGCTGGATGAGCAGTTCTTC
V: TRBV5-6; size: .; D: .; J: TRBJ1-3; CDR3: CASSLEGSENTIYF; DNA: TGTGCCAGCAGCTTGGAGGGATCTGAAAACACCATATATTTT
V: TRBV6-5; size: .; D: TRBD1; J: TRBJ2-5; CDR3: CASSPGQYQETQYF; DNA: TGTGCCAGCAGCCCGGGACAGTATCAAGAGACCCAGTACTTC
V: TRBV9; size: .; D: .; J: TRBJ2-3; CDR3: CASSVASRDVTDTQYF; DNA: TGTGCCAGCAGCGTAGCTTCTAGGGACGTCACAGATACGCAGTATTTT